The clone carrying this T cell receptor (beta chain) was picked up a small number of times. The data were taken from a study of early T cells in non-severe SARS-CoV-2 infection. TCRdb analysed the 5' RACE reads with MiXCR anew, one entry per CDR3 protein. The table lists more than 85,000 distinct CDR3 sequences, roughly 15% of them singletons. The source of this sequence is an adult who was a healthcare worker with PCR-confirmed SARS-CoV-2 infection or an uninfected control (not recorded which). The source material was whole blood, sampled at baseline.

The CDR3 nucleotides are TGTGCCTCAGCACTGGGGGGACACCTCTACGAGCAGTACTTC. Its translation is CASALGGHLYEQYF. This sequence joins TRBV7-6 and TRBJ2-7; D possibly matches TRBD1 or TRBD2 (6 bases each). The germline gives CDR1 SGHVS, CDR2 FNYEAQ. Between the trimmed V and J ends, which lost 11 bases and 3 bases, there was a span of 20 bases. This CDR3 has 14 amino acids.